This T cell receptor (beta chain) was observed in a study of metastatic and nonmetastatic thyroid tumors (TCRdb year 2020). Concerning the study at large: For patients with malignant and with benign thyroid disease, the researchers compared repertoires between peripheral blood samples and tumor or nodule tissue samples.

From a lookup of the germline V gene, CDR1 and CDR2 are SQVTM and ANQGSEA. The CDR3 holds 12 amino acids from the cysteine to the phenylalanine. Of the read, only the CDR3 DNA is kept; its 36 bases are in frame from base 1. V was cut back by 4 bases and J by 7 bases, leaving a gap of 11 bases between them. Receptors were amplified or captured by PCR. TCRdb lists the instrument as Illumina HiSeq 4000. High-throughput sequencing was used to profile the TCR beta-chain CDR3 region of every patient. The published analysis was carried out like this. The researchers built a classifier to tell apart papillary thyroid cancer patients with distant metastasis, based on CDR3 differences among clinicopathological groups. Repertoire diversity was assessed with the Shannon index, and tumor-blood repertoire similarity with the Morisita-Horn index. TCRdb passed the public sequencing reads through fastp at Q25 and MiXCR, retaining productive beta sequences. The V and J calls shown here were made by TCRdb, not taken from the authors' results. This sample comprises over 25,000 clones, 7.4% of them detected only once. 43% of the sample is taken by the ten largest.

None of the patients had been given any treatment before thyroid surgery. Using T-cell receptor beta sequencing, the researchers looked back retrospectively at clinical samples from patients, gathered between about 2011 and 2018. Overall study outcomes, separate from this receptor: TCR beta diversity was reported as significantly higher in malignant tumors than in benign nodules, in both blood and tumor samples.

This clone was seen repeatedly, ten times or more. What this receptor recognizes is not known. Per-base quality was not reported, and no clone a single base away is much larger than it. The sample taken for sequencing was blood. The rearranged segments are TRBV29-1 and TRBJ2-1, with the identity of the D gene unclear. This sequence originates from a female donor with papillary thyroid cancer or a benign thyroid nodule (not recorded which). Some clones in this sample may be carry-over from other donors' samples. CDR3 reads: CSVGDIKNEQFF. In nucleotide form, the sequence is TGCAGCGTTGGAGACATAAAGAATGAGCAGTTCTTC.